Described below is a single TCR beta chain sequence and its context. Its antigen is not known. The CDR3 is 22 amino acids. Culturing for nine to ten days preceded CD4+ T cell isolation. Subjects were given two BNT162b2 or mRNA-1273 vaccine doses. These data originate in a study of vaccination effects on CD4 cells after COVID-19. Sequencing was performed with immunoSEQ multiplex PCR; in TCRdb, only in-frame clones are kept and a portion is missing. The sample carries about 47,000 clones, roughly two thirds recorded once. The receptor's source is a human donor who received a COVID-19 vaccine. This chain joins TRBV21-1 and TRBJ1-3; the table's D call of TRBD1 was not tested on the DNA. TRBV21-1 is given as a pseudogene. Material: CD4+ T cells from PBMCs cultured without peptide, obtained after COVID-19 vaccination. The CDR3 loop reads CASSKLEGRPVIWLSSGNTIYF. The CDR3 DNA reads as TGTGCCAGCAGCAAACTGGAAGGCAGGCCGGTTATTTGGTTAAGTTCTGGAAACACCATATATTTT.